The 3 T cell receptor beta chains listed next were all sequenced from one sample in a study of siplizumab effects on memory and regulatory T cells. Method: immunoSEQ multiplex PCR; TCRdb's copy keeps in-frame clones and lacks some. This sample has 110,000 or so clones, with around 92% found just once. Sequenced material: Tregs sorted from blood. The receptors were sampled from a human donor in good health.

The chain combines TRBV2 with TRBJ2-7, with TRBD1 identical over 7 bases. Germline V lookup: CDR1 SNHLY, CDR2 FYNNEI. Trimming at V came to 6 bases and at J to 7 bases, leaving 9 bases not matched to a gene. The CDR3 consists of 13 residues. The CDR3: CASRDRYTGEQYF. In DNA form, the CDR3 reads TGTGCCAGCAGGGACAGGTACACGGGGGAGCAGTACTTC.

The gene calls are TRBV30 and TRBJ2-1, with 8 bases aligning to TRBD2. V lost 2 bases, J lost 6 bases, and 15 bases stayed unmatched. Germline CDR1 is GTSNPN and CDR2 is SVGIG (reference sequence). The CDR3 is made up of 17 amino acids. CDR3 coding DNA: TGTGCCTGGAGTACAACTAGCGGCTACGGAAAGTCCAATGAGCAGTTCTTC. Its protein is CAWSTTSGYGKSNEQFF.

This chain uses TRBV9 with TRBJ2-1; 10 positions match TRBD2. The V and J ends lost 4 bases and 6 bases, in that order; junction bases with no gene match: 7. Germline V gene lookup returns CDR1 SGDLS and CDR2 YYNGEE. The CDR3 spans 15 residues. CDR3 DNA: TGTGCCAGCAGCTTTAGTGGGACTAGCGCCAATGAGCAGTTCTTC. It yields the protein CASSFSGTSANEQFF.